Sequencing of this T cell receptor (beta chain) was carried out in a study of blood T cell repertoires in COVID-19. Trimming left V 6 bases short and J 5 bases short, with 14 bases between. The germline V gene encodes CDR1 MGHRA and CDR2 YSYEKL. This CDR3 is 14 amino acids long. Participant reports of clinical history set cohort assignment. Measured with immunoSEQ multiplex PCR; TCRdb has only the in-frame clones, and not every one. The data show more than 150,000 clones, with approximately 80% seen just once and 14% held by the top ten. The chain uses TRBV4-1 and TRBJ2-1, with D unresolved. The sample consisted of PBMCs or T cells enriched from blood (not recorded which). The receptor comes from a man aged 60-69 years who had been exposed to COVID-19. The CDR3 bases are TGCGCCAGCAGTCCCCTCGGTAGTGACAATGAGCAGTTCTTC. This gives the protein CASSPLGSDNEQFF.